This passage covers 9 T cell receptor beta chains from one sample sequenced in a study of T cell responses to AZD1222 COVID-19 vaccine. The method was immunoSEQ multiplex PCR; TCRdb's version includes in-frame clones alone and lacks a portion of them. The repertoire holds tens of thousands of clones, with approximately 82% as singletons. The material sequenced was peripheral blood, taken on day 0 of AZD1222 vaccination. The receptors originated from an adult in good health.

This chain connects TRBV19 to TRBJ2-7; maybe TRBD1 (5 bases). The CDR3 contains 13 residues. The germline CDR1 and CDR2 sequences are LNHDA and SQIVND (reference sequence). Trimming took 4 bases from V and 4 from J, leaving 11 bases between them. The CDR3 is CASSTGYSYEQYF. As DNA, the CDR3 is TGTGCCAGTAGTACAGGGTATTCTTACGAGCAGTACTTC.

The rearrangement links TRBV12-3 or TRBV12-4 to TRBJ1-2; 9 positions match TRBD1. The CDR3 length is 12 residues. J was trimmed by 12 bases and V by 5 bases; bases with no gene match: 7. The DNA for the CDR3 is TGTGCCAGCAGTGACTACACAGGGGGCCACACCTTC. It is translated as CASSDYTGGHTF.

J is TRBJ1-2 and V is TRBV2; D gene uncertain. Trimming left V 6 bases short and J 2 bases short, with 7 bases between. The CDR3 covers 12 residues. Germline CDR1 and CDR2: SNHLY and FYNNEI. CDR3 sequence (DNA): TGTGCCAGCAGCGCCGGAAACTATGGCTACACCTTC. Amino acid sequence: CASSAGNYGYTF.

The chain combines TRBV6-5 with TRBJ2-3; D tentatively reads TRBD1 or TRBD2 (5 bases each). Germline V gives CDR1 MNHEY, CDR2 SVGAGI. Trimming left V 0 bases short and J 1 base short, with 8 bases between. The CDR3 contains 15 residues. The CDR3 loop reads CASSYSGVGTDTQYF. The CDR3 DNA sequence: TGTGCCAGCAGTTACTCGGGGGTCGGCACAGATACGCAGTATTTT.

The chain carries TRBV10-3 and TRBJ1-4; 10 nucleotides agree with TRBD1. The germline gives CDR1 ENHRY, CDR2 SYGVKD. V dropped 1 base and J dropped 6; count of bases not matched to a gene: 2. The CDR3 sequence is 15 residues long. The CDR3: CAISEFGTGDEKLFF. Here the CDR3 DNA reads TGTGCCATCAGTGAGTTTGGGACAGGGGATGAAAAACTGTTTTTT.

This clone has just one count. V is TRBV6-1 and J is TRBJ1-2; no firm D call. V gave up 6 bases and J gave up 7 bases, with 18 bases separating them. In germline, CDR1 is MNHNS, CDR2 SASEGT. This CDR3 is built from 14 residues. CDR3 coding DNA: TGTGCCAGCAGCGAATACTCGGGAGGACCTGGCTACACCTTC. It translates to CASSEYSGGPGYTF.

This clone was detected only a few times. The chain couples TRBV7-9 to TRBJ1-2, with 7 bases that match TRBD1. Losses at the gene ends were 1 base for V and 7 bases for J; bases not matched to a gene: 6. CDR1 and CDR2 (germline): SEHNR, FQNEAQ (reference sequence). The CDR3 contains 14 residues. CDR3 nucleotide sequence: TGTGCCAGCAGCTTAGAAACAGGGGCAGGTGGCTACACCTTC. This encodes CASSLETGAGGYTF.

This chain joins TRBV29-1 and TRBJ1-1; possibly TRBD1 for D (6 bases). The V and J ends lost 6 bases and 11 bases respectively, with 16 bases between them. The CDR3 is 11 amino acids. CDR1 and CDR2 (germline): SQVTM, ANQGSEA. The CDR3 protein is CSVDQDSIAFF. As DNA, the CDR3 is TGCAGCGTCGATCAGGACAGTATCGCTTTCTTT.

The CDR3 spells CASSAAGLAGGQMVDEQYV. The DNA for the CDR3 is TGCGCCAGCAGCGCCGCGGGACTAGCGGGTGGCCAGATGGTTGACGAGCAGTACGTC. J is TRBJ2-7 and V is TRBV5-1; 12 nucleotides agree with TRBD2. The CDR3 loop spans 19 amino acids. Per the germline V gene, CDR1 is SGHRS and CDR2 is YFSETQ. V was pared by 4 bases and J by 5 bases, with 19 bases of the junction left unmatched.